Listed below are T cell receptor beta chains from one sample, sequenced in a study of blood T cells in healthy people across ages. TCRdb itself ran the 5' RACE reads through MiXCR, one entry per CDR3 protein. This table holds approximately 830,000 distinct CDR3 sequences, about 62% found once. The source material was blood. The receptors derive from a man aged 25 to 40 in good health. Both conserved end residues are part of each CDR3.

>TRBJ1-4|15|TRBV25-1
CASSETTTPGGKLFF
>TRBJ2-3|13|TRBV29-1
CSAPRGGTDTQYF
>NA|17|TRBV28
CASSFIETSGNSYEQYF
>TRBJ1-4|16|TRBV21-1
CASSRRTRRVGFGLFF
>TRBJ2-1|14|TRBV2
CASSSRTDYSEQFF
>TRBJ1-5|15|TRBV15
CATSWGQGLNQPQHF
>TRBJ2-1|16|TRBV2
CASSTPTGTLNNEQFF
>TRBJ2-1|18|TRBV28
CASSLYFSGGLASVEQFF
>TRBJ1-4|16|TRBV6-2/TRBV6-3
CASAPGQGNRREKLFF
>TRBJ2-5|16|TRBV25-1
CASSEIAGTGGETQYF
>TRBJ2-2|14|TRBV12-3/TRBV12-4
CASSLSGGDGELFF
>TRBJ2-7|14|TRBV11-2
CASSLELEGYEQYF
>TRBJ1-1|16|TRBV28
CASSLAGYPWNTEAFF
>TRBJ1-5|11|TRBV20-1
CSARVAASQHF
>TRBJ2-5|11|TRBV5-1
CASSDQETQYF
>TRBJ1-5|14|TRBV20-1
CSARRQARNQPQHF
>NA|14|TRBV29-1
CSVRRRDRDNEQYF
>TRBJ2-7|14|TRBV29-1
CSVGGRLSSYEQYF
>TRBJ2-5|16|TRBV7-2
CASSLVFSGGAETQYF
>TRBJ1-2|14|TRBV25-1
CASIPQGAGYGYTF
>TRBJ2-3|16|TRBV9
CASSPRGVLSTDTQYF
>TRBJ2-5|16|TRBV9
CASSTRRGEIQETQYF
>TRBJ2-3|18|TRBV4-3
CASSQGQVAGGEGDTQYF
>TRBJ2-3|14|TRBV2
CASSQGQEEDTQYF
>NA|13|TRBV27
CASSISREDEQYF
>NA|15|TRBV12-3/TRBV12-4
CASSLWAGGVHEQYF
>TRBJ1-5|16|TRBV6-6
CASSHGGEPGYQPQHF
>TRBJ2-1|15|TRBV9
CASSVDAADYNEQFF
>TRBJ1-2|13|TRBV27
CASSSHPAGGYTF
>TRBJ1-1|13|TRBV15
CATSPRGGTEAFF
>TRBJ2-7|17|TRBV7-9
CASSNTVLRQGPYEQYF
>TRBJ2-5|15|TRBV6-5
CASSHTPGLQETQYF
>TRBJ2-3|16|TRBV20-1
CSAITTSGARTDTQYF
>TRBJ2-1|15|TRBV20-1
CSARARDKIYNEQFF
>TRBJ2-1|14|TRBV4-2
CASSQVSDGDEQFF
>TRBJ1-1|14|TRBV18
CASSPPIVGPEAFF
>TRBJ1-2|13|TRBV27
CASSVYRGAGYTF
>NA|15|TRBV7-8
CASSSITGIGETQYF
>TRBJ2-3|14|TRBV6-6
CASSPLVGTDTQYF
>TRBJ2-5|15|TRBV4-2
CASSQGAGGLETQYF
>TRBJ2-3|12|TRBV5-6
CASSSQPDTQYF
>TRBJ2-5|16|TRBV4-2
CASSQEGNRGGETQYF
>TRBJ1-4|15|TRBV27
CASSPRWRGLEKLFF
>TRBJ2-5|16|TRBV9
CASSFASGSGGETQYF
>TRBJ1-2|14|TRBV4-3
CASSQVGNNYGYTF